The source of this T cell receptor beta chain is a study of blood T cell repertoires in COVID-19 (dated by TCRdb to 2020 to 2021). At the level of the whole study: Samples covering the acute and convalescent phases of COVID-19 were provided by collaborators in the United States, Italy and Spain. Where HLA class I and class II types were available, the types were taken from metadata supplied by the sample provider, not from assay-based typing. A de-identified subject ID, COVID-19 status, age in years and sex were almost always included in the sample metadata. The dataset comprised deeply sampled blood TCRbeta repertoires from subjects exposed to, actively infected with, or recovered from COVID-19. The prospective study material was composed of cDNA or gDNA derived from T cells, B-cell-depleted T cells, or PBMCs. The samples were drawn from two sources: the first 160 participants of the ongoing ImmuneRACE study, and approximately 1,300 subjects contributed by 6 global collaborators. The repertoires were released in a freely available public database intended as a resource for research on the immune response to SARS-CoV-2. Beyond this particular receptor, the publication reports: Clinical and demographic metadata were provided uncurated, with the amount varying by source and participant.

As concerns this clone: Which antigen it targets is not known. No base qualities exist here, and no much larger clone lies one base off it.

The immunoSEQ Assay, a bias-controlled multiplex PCR, was used to amplify TCRbeta CDR3 regions from genomic DNA. As for how the authors treated the data: Within the assay, amplification of reference gene primers was used to estimate how many nucleated cells each sample contained. To quantify the absolute abundance of each unique TCRbeta CDR3 rearrangement, sequence reads were collapsed and filtered. For each sample, productive Simpson clonality was calculated by taking the square root of Simpson's diversity index across productive rearrangements. TCRdb retrieved this table from immuneACCESS and kept in-frame rearrangements only. Not all clones are present; in checked studies, unresolved V genes account for under half, and no reason is known for the remainder. For V, J and clone size, that table is used; D and trimming come from the DNA. The sample data list about 190,000 clones, and around nine tenths of these were observed just once. The ten biggest clones cover 0.5% to 0.6% of the sample.

V loses 3 bases at its end and J loses 5 bases; junction bases beyond the gene matches: 8. There are 15 amino acids in the CDR3, from cysteine to phenylalanine inclusive. The retained sequence is limited to the CDR3, 45 bases, with the frame set at the first base. From the germline V gene, CDR1 is SGDLS and CDR2 is YYNGEE. The collaborating institutions used their own protocols to collect whole blood in K2EDTA tubes. For TCRbeta analysis, collaborator samples were shipped as frozen whole blood, as isolated PBMCs, or as DNA extracted from either sample type. The sample was peripheral blood. This chain joins TRBV9 to TRBJ2-1; 7 bases in the middle match TRBD1. The clonotype was recovered from a man in his forties or fifties with acute or convalescent COVID-19. The bases read TGTGCCAGCAGCGCTACAGGGGCCTTAAACAATGAGCAGTTCTTC. Its coded protein is CASSATGALNNEQFF.